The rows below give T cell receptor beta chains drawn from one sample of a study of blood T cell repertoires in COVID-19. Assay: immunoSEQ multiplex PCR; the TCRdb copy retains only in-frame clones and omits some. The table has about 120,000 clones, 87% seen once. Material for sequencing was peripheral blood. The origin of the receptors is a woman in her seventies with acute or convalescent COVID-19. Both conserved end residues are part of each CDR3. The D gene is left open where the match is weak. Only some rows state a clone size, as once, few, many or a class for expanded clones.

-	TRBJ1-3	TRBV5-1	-	TGCGCCAGCAGCCCTTTCACAGGGAGGGCCTCTGGAAACACCATATATTTT	CASSPFTGRASGNTIYF
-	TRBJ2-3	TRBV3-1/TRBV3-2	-	TGTGCCAGCAGCCCCGGACAGATGGGGGATACGCAGTATTTT	CASSPGQMGDTQYF
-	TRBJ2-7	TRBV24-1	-	TGTGCCACCAGTGATTTCGCAGGGTACGAGCAGTACTTC	CATSDFAGYEQYF
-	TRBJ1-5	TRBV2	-	TGTGCCAGCAATCTACAGCTTAGCAATCAGCCCCAGCATTTT	CASNLQLSNQPQHF
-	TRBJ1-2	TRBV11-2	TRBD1	TGTGCCAGCAGGGGGACAGATGGCTACACCTTC	CASRGTDGYTF
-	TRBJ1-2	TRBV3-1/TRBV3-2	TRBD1	TGTGCCAGCAGCCAAGTAAACAGGGGCTATGGCTACACCTTC	CASSQVNRGYGYTF
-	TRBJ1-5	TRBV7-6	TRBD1	TGTGCCAGCAGCCCCCTATCGGGGACAGGGGACGGTAGCAATCAGCCCCAGCATTTT	CASSPLSGTGDGSNQPQHF
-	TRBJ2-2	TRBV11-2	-	TGTGCCAGCAGCTACCGGGGGTCGAACACCGGGGAGCTGTTTTTT	CASSYRGSNTGELFF
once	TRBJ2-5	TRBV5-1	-	TGCGCCAGCAGCTTGGCTCTAGCACCCCAAGAGACCCAGTACTTC	CASSLALAPQETQYF
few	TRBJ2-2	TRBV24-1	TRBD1	TGTGCCACCAGGGGACAGGGCGGAACGATCGGGGAGCTGTTTTTT	CATRGQGGTIGELFF
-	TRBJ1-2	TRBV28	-	TGTGCCAGCAGTTTATCTGGCGGGCTTCCCTATTACTATGGCTACACCTTC	CASSLSGGLPYYYGYTF
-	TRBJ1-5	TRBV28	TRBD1	TGTGCCAGCGGTCCCGGGACAGCAGACAATCAGCCCCAGCATTTT	CASGPGTADNQPQHF
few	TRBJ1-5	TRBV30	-	TGTGCCTGGAGTCCGCACCCCGGTCAGCCCCAGCATTTT	CAWSPHPGQPQHF
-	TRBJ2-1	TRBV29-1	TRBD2	TGCAGCGTCGGGACTAGCGCGGGTCATGAGCAGTTCTTC	CSVGTSAGHEQFF
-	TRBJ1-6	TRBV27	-	TGTGCCAGCAGTCGCGACAGGTTGAATAATTCACCCCTCCACTTT	CASSRDRLNNSPLHF
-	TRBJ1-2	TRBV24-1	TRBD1	TGTGCCACCAGTGAACAGGGGGACTATGGCTACACCTTC	CATSEQGDYGYTF
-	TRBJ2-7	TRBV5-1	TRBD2	TGCGCCAGCAGCACGGGAGGAGGGCTCTACGAGCAGTACTTC	CASSTGGGLYEQYF
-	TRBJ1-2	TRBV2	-	TGTGCCAGCAGTCTCGGGGTTGGCTACACCTTC	CASSLGVGYTF
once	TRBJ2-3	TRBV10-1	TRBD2	TGCGCCAGCAGCTGGACTAGCGCCGGCACAGATACGCAGTATTTT	CASSWTSAGTDTQYF
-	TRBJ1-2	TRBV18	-	TGTGCCAGCTCACCATCGGACTCAACCTCTCTGGGCTACACCTTC	CASSPSDSTSLGYTF
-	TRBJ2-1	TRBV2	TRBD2	TGTGCCAGCAGCGGACTAGCGGGGGACAATGAGCAGTTCTTC	CASSGLAGDNEQFF
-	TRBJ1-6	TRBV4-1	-	TGCGCCAGCAGCCAAAGGGGGACCTGGGGTTCACCCCTCCACTTT	CASSQRGTWGSPLHF
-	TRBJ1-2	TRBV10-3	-	TGTGCCATCAGTGCCTCCAGAGAGGATGGCTACACCTTC	CAISASREDGYTF
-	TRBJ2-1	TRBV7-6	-	TGTGCCAGCAGCTCGCGGCCGAGCGGACCCCTAGGCGATGAGCAGTTCTTC	CASSSRPSGPLGDEQFF
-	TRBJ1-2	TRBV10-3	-	TGTGCCATCAGAGCCGCTGACTATGGCTACACCTTC	CAIRAADYGYTF
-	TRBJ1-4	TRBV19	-	TGTGCCAGTAGTATCCCAGGGTCTAATGAAAAACTGTTTTTT	CASSIPGSNEKLFF
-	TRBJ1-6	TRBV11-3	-	TGTGCCAGCAGCTTAGGACCGGGGGAATCACCCCTCCACTTT	CASSLGPGESPLHF
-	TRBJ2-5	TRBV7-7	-	TGTGCTAGCAGCTTACAGATAACAGGGCCGGTTAATATCCAAGAGACCCAGTACTTC	CASSLQITGPVNIQETQYF
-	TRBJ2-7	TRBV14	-	TGTGCCAGCAGCCCTATCAAGACTTCAGCCTACGAGCAGTACTTC	CASSPIKTSAYEQYF
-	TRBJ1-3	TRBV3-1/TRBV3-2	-	TGTGCCAGCAGCCAAGATACGACACCCGGAAACACCATATATTTT	CASSQDTTPGNTIYF
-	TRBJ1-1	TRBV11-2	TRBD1	TGTGCCAGCAGCACGCGACAGGGTATGAGCACTGAAGCTTTCTTT	CASSTRQGMSTEAFF
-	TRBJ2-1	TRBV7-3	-	TGTGCCAGCAGCTTAGACAGTAGCTCCTACAATGAGCAGTTCTTC	CASSLDSSSYNEQFF
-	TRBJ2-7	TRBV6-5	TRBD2	TGTGCCAGCAGTCACGAGCGGCGGGGGTACGAGCAGTACTTC	CASSHERRGYEQYF
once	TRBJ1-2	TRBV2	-	TGTGCCAGCAACCTTCAGGGGCTGGGCTATGGCTACACCTTC	CASNLQGLGYGYTF
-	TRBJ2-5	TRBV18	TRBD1	TGTGCCAGCTCACCACCCGGGACAGGGGCAGGAGAGACCCAGTACTTC	CASSPPGTGAGETQYF
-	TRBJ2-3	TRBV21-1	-	TGTGCCAGCAGCAAGGGGACAGCGCTGGATACGCAGTATTTT	CASSKGTALDTQYF
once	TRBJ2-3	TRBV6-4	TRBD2	TGTGCCAGCAGTGATAGGGCTAGCGGGTCAGCCGATACGCAGTATTTT	CASSDRASGSADTQYF
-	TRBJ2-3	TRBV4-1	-	TGCGCCAGCAGCCCTTCGGCGGGGTCGTTTCTCCGCACAGATACGCAGTATTTT	CASSPSAGSFLRTDTQYF
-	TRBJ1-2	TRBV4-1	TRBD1	TGCGCCAGCAGCCAAGGACAGGGGTTCGGCTATGGCTACACCTTC	CASSQGQGFGYGYTF
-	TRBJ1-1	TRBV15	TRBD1	TGTGCCACCAGCAGGGGGACAGGACTTAACACTGAAGCTTTCTTT	CATSRGTGLNTEAFF
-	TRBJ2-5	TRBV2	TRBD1	TGTGCCAGCGGGGGACAGGGGATTGAAGAGACCCAGTACTTC	CASGGQGIEETQYF
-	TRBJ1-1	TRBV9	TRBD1	TGTGCCAGCAGCACAGGGGGGACTGAAGCTTTCTTT	CASSTGGTEAFF
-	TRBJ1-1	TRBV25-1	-	TGTGCCAGCAGTGTGACAGCTTTGAGCACTGAAGCTTTCTTT	CASSVTALSTEAFF
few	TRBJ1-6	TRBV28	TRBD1	TGTGCCAGCAGTCCGGGACAGTATAATTCACCCCTCCACTTT	CASSPGQYNSPLHF
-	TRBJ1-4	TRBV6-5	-	TGTGCCAGCAGCACCGGGAACCCTAATGAAAAACTGTTTTTT	CASSTGNPNEKLFF
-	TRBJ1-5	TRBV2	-	TGTGCCAGCAGCTCGACAGTCTCACGGGGCAATCAGCCCCAGCATTTT	CASSSTVSRGNQPQHF
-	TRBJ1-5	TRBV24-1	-	TGTGCCACCAGTGATGGCGGGGTGGGCAATCAGCCCCAGCATTTT	CATSDGGVGNQPQHF
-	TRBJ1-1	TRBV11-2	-	TGTGCCAGCAGCTTACTAACGATGAACACTGAAGCTTTCTTT	CASSLLTMNTEAFF
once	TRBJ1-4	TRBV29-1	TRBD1	TGCAGCGTTGACGATGGGACAGGGGGGGCGACTGAAAAACTGTTTTTT	CSVDDGTGGATEKLFF
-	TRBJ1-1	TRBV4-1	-	TGCGCCAGCAGCCGCTATTGGACAGATAACACTGAAGCTTTCTTT	CASSRYWTDNTEAFF
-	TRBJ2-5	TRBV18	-	TGTGCCAGCTCACCTCAGACAGGCCCTCAAGAGACCCAGTACTTC	CASSPQTGPQETQYF
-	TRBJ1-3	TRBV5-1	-	TGCGCCAGCTCCCTGGGCCTCTCTGGAAACACCATATATTTT	CASSLGLSGNTIYF
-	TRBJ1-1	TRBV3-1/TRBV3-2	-	TGTGCCAGCAACTCCGACGGGGGACCGGGAGGAAGGGGCACTGAAGCTTTCTTT	CASNSDGGPGGRGTEAFF
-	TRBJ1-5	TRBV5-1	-	TGCGCCAGCAGCTCCGAGCAGCCCCAGCATTTT	CASSSEQPQHF
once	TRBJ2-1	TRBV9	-	TGTGCCAGCAGCTTACATTTCTCCTACAATGAGCAGTTCTTC	CASSLHFSYNEQFF
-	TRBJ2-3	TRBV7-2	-	TGTGCCAGCAGCCCCTTCGGGGCGGGGGCCACAGATACGCAGTATTTT	CASSPFGAGATDTQYF
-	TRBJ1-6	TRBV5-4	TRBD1	TGTGCCAGCAGCCGTAACAGGGGCGATAATTCACCCCTCCACTTT	CASSRNRGDNSPLHF